This T cell receptor beta chain was captured by sequencing in a study of cytomegalovirus exposure and HLA in healthy donors. Study-wide results and limits: An analysis done earlier found most TCR beta V segments productive about 90% or about 30% of the time.

Concerning this clone itself: What it recognizes is unknown.

13 Jbeta primers and 60 Vbeta primers were used for the PCR. Method: immunoSEQ multiplex PCR; TCRdb's copy keeps in-frame clones and lacks some. The sample shows 150,000 to 200,000 clones, 60% to 85% of them seen only once. The CDR3 consists of 16 residues. Germline V gene lookup returns CDR1 MNHEY and CDR2 SVGAGI. Trimming pared 3 bases from V and 1 base from J, leaving 16 bases between. The receptor's source is a female donor in good health and CMV-seronegative. V and J are TRBV6-5 and TRBJ2-7; D is ambiguous. Sequenced sample: PBMCs. The CDR3 region is CASSYSIPERSYEQYF. The CDR3 DNA reads TGTGCCAGCAGTTATTCAATCCCCGAGAGGTCCTACGAGCAGTACTTC.